Listed here are 2 T cell receptor beta chains from one sample, sequenced in a study of regulatory dendritic cells for organ transplantation. CFSE-labeled sorted T cells met regulatory or mature dendritic cells for around 5 days. Their antigen targets remain unknown. Data came from immunoSEQ multiplex PCR; TCRdb stores just in-frame clones and leaves some out. The sample contains 11,000 or so clones, approximately 89% of which appear only once. The sequenced sample consisted of naive CD8+ T cells from blood cultured with dendritic cells. The subset is: CD45RA+ naive T cells. Source of these receptors: a human donor in good health.

To note about this clone: The sample carries other DNA sequences with the same CDR3. The chain recombines TRBV5-6 with TRBJ2-4; unclear D gene. V lost 0 bases, J lost 9 bases, and 7 bases lay in between. CDR1 and CDR2 from the germline V gene are SGHDT and YYEEEE. The CDR3 loop spans 12 amino acids. This CDR3 is CASSLGDGIQYF. The DNA of the CDR3 is TGTGCCAGCAGCTTGGGGGATGGCATTCAGTACTTC.

CDR3 region: CASCEIHAGARSTDTQYF. The CDR3 nucleotides are TGTGCCAGCTGCGAGATACACGCGGGGGCCCGGAGCACAGATACGCAGTATTTT. V is TRBV27 and J is TRBJ2-3; D is perhaps TRBD2 (7 bases). Germline CDR1 reads MNHEY; CDR2 reads SMNVEV (reference sequence). The CDR3 spans 18 residues. V was trimmed by 8 bases and J by 0 bases, leaving 24 bases between them.